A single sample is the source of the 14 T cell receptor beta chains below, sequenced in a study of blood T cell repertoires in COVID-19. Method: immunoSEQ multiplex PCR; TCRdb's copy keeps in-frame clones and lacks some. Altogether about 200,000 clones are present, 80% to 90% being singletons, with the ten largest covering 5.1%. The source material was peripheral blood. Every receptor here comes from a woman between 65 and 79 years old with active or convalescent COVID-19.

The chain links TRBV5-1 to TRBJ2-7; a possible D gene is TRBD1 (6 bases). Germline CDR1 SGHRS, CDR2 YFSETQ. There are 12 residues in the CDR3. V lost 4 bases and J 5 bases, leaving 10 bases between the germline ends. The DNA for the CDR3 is TGCGCCAGCAGCCCAGGGGAAGACGAGCAGTACTTC. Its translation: CASSPGEDEQYF.

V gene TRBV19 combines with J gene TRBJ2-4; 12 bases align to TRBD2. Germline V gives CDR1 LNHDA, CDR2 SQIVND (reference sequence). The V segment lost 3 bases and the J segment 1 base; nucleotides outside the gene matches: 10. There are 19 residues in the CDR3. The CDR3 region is CASSIHLAGGPNAKNIQYF. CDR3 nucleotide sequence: TGTGCCAGTAGTATTCATCTAGCGGGAGGGCCTAATGCCAAAAACATTCAGTACTTC.

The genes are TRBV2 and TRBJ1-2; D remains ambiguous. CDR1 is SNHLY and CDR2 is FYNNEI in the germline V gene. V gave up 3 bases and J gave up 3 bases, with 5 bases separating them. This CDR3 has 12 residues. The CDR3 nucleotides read TGTGCCAGCAGTGAGTCGGACTATGGCTACACCTTC. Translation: CASSESDYGYTF.

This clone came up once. The CDR3 coding sequence is TGTGCCAGTAGTAACGGACAGATTGCAACTAATGAAAAACTGTTTTTT. Its translation: CASSNGQIATNEKLFF. The V call is TRBV19, the J call TRBJ1-4, with D possibly TRBD1 on 6 matching bases. This CDR3 spans 16 amino acids. Trimming removed 4 bases from V and 0 bases from J, with 12 bases in between. CDR1 is LNHDA, CDR2 SQIVND, per germline (reference sequence).

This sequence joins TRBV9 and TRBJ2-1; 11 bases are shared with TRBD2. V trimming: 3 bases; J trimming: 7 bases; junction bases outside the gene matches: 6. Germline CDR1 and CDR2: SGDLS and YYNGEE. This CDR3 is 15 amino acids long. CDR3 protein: CASSATSGSFNEQFF. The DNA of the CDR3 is TGTGCCAGCAGCGCTACTAGCGGGAGTTTTAATGAGCAGTTCTTC.

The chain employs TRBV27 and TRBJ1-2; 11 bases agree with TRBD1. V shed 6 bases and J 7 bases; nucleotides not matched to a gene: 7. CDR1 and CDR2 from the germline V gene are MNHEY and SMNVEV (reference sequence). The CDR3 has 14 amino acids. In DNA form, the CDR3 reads TGTGCCAGCAGATACTCCGGGACAGGGGGTGGCTACACCTTC. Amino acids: CASRYSGTGGGYTF.

The CDR3, as DNA: TGTGCCAGCAGCTGGGGACTAGCGGGAGGGAATGAGCAGTTCTTC. Translated: CASSWGLAGGNEQFF. The chain carries TRBV12-1 and TRBJ2-1; TRBD2 is the table's D call, not checked against the DNA. TRBV12-1 is a pseudogene locus. The CDR3 contains 15 residues.

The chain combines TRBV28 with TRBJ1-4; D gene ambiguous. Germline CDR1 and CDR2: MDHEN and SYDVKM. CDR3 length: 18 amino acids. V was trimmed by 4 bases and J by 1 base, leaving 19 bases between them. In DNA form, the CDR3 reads TGTGCCAGCAGTTCGGAGGAAGGTCACGGGGTAACTAATGAAAAACTGTTTTTT. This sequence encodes CASSSEEGHGVTNEKLFF. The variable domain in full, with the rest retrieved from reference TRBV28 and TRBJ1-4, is DVKVTQSSRYLVKRTGEKVFLECVQDMDHENMFWYRQDPGLGLRLIYFSYDVKMKEKGDIPEGYSVSREKKERFSLILESASTNQTSMYLCASSSEEGHGVTNEKLFFGSGTQLSVL.

This CDR3 is CASSPGTSGSPLYNEQFF. For the CDR3, the DNA is TGTGCCAGCTCACCCGGGACTAGCGGGAGTCCCCTTTACAATGAGCAGTTCTTC. The J gene is TRBJ2-1, the V gene TRBV18; TRBD2 aligns across 14 bases. Germline assignment: CDR1 KGHSH and CDR2 LQKENI. The CDR3 loop spans 18 amino acids. J lost 4 bases, V lost 3 bases, and 8 bases had no gene match.

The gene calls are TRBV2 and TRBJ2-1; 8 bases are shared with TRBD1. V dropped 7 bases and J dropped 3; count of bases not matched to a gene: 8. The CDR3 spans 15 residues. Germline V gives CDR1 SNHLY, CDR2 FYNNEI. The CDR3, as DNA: TGTGCCAGCACCCAAGGACAGGGTCTCTACAATGAGCAGTTCTTC. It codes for CASTQGQGLYNEQFF.

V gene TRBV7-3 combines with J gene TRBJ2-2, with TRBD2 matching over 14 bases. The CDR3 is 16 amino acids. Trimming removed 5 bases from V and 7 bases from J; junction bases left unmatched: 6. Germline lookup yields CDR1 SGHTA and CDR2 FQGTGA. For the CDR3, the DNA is TGTGCCAGCAGCCAAGGGACTAGCGGGAGTAACGGGGAGCTGTTTTTT. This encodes CASSQGTSGSNGELFF.

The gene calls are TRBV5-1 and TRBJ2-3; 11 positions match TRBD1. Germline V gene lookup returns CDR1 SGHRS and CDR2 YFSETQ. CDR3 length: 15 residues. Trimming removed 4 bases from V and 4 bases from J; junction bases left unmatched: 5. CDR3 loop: CASSGGQGVADTQYF. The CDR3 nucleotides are TGCGCCAGCAGCGGGGGACAGGGGGTAGCAGATACGCAGTATTTT.

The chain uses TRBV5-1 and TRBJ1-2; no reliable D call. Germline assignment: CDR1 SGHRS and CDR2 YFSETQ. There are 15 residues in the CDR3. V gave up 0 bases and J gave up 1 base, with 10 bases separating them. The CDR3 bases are TGCGCCAGCAGCTTGGTGGGAGACGGTAACTATGGCTACACCTTC. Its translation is CASSLVGDGNYGYTF. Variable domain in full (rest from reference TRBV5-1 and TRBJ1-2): KAGVTQTPRYLIKTRGQQVTLSCSPISGHRSVSWYQQTPGQGLQFLFEYFSETQRNKGNFPGRFSGRQFSNSRSEMNVSTLELGDSALYLCASSLVGDGNYGYTFGSGTRLTVV.

The CDR3 loop reads CASSTNRGADEKLFF. The CDR3 DNA reads TGCGCCAGCAGCACGAACAGGGGGGCGGATGAAAAACTGTTTTTT. The chain uses TRBV5-1 and TRBJ1-4; 8 bases fit TRBD1. Trimming cost V 4 bases and J 6 bases; bases outside gene matches: 8. This CDR3 has 15 amino acids. Germline values: CDR1 SGHRS, CDR2 YFSETQ.